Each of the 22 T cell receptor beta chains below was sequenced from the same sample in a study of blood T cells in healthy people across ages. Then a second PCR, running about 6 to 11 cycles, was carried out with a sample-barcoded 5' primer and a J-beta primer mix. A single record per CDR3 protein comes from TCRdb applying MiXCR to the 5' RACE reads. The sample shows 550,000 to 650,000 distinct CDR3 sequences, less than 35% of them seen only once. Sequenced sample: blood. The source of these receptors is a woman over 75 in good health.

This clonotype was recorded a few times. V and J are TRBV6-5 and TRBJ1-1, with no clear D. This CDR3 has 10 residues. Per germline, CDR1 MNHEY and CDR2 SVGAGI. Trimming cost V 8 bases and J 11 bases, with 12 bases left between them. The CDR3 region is CASGRVGAFF. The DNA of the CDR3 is TGTGCCAGCGGGAGGGTAGGGGCTTTCTTT.

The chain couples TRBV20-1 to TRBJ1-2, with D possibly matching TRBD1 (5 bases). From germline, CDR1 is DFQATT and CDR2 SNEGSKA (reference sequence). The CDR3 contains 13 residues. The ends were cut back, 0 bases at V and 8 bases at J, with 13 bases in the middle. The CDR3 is CSARDGTGDGYTF. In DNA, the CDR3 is TGCAGTGCTAGAGACGGGACGGGTGACGGCTACACCTTC.

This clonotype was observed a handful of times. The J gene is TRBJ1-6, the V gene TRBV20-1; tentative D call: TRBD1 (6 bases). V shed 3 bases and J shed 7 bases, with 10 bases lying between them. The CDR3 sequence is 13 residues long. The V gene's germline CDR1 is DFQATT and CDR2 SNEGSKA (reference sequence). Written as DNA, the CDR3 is TGCAGTGCTAGTCCAGGGGAAAATTCACCCCTCCACTTT. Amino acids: CSASPGENSPLHF.

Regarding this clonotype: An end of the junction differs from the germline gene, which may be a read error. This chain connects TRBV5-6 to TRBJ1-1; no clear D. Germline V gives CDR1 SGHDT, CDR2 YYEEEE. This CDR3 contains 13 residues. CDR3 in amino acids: CASGLRFNTEAFF. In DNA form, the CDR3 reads TGTGCCAGCGGCTTGCGGTTTAACACTGAAGCTTTCTTT.

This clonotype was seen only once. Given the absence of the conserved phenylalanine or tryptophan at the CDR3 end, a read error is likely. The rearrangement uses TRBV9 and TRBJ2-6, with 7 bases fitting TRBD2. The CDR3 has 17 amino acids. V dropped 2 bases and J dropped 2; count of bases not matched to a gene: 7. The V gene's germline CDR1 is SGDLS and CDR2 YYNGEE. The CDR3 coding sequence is TGTGCCAGCAGCGTCGGGGGGAGGAATCCTGGGGCCAACGTCCTGACTATC. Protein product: CASSVGGRNPGANVLTI.

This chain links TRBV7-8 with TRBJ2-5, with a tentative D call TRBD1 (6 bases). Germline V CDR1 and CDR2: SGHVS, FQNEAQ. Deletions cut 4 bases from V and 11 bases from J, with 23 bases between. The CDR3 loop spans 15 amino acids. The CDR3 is CASSSRRTVNNEQYF. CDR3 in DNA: TGTGCCAGCAGCTCCAGAAGGACAGTTAACAATGAGCAGTACTTC.

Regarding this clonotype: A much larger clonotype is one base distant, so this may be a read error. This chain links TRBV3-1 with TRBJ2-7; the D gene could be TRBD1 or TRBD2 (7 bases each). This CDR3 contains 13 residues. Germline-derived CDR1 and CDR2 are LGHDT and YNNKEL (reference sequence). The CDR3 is CASRQVRGGEQYF. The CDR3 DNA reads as TGTGCCAGCCGCCAGGTCAGGGGGGGCGAGCAGTACTTC.

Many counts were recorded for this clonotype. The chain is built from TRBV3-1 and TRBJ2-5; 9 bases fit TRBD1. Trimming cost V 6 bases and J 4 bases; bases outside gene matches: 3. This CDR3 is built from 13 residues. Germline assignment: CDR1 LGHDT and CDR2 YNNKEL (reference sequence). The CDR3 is CASRNRGRETQYF. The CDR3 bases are TGTGCCAGCAGGAACAGGGGGCGAGAGACCCAGTACTTC.

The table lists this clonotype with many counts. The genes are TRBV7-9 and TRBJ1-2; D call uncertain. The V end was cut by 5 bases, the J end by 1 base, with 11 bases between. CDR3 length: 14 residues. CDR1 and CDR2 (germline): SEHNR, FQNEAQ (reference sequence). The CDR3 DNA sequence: TGTGCCAGCAGCCCAATACAGAGTAACTATGGCTACACCTTC. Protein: CASSPIQSNYGYTF. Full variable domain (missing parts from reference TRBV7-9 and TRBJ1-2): DTGVSQNPRHKITKRGQNVTFRCDPISEHNRLYWYRQTLGQGPEFLTYFQNEAQLEKSRLLSDRFSAERPKGSFSTLEIQRTEQGDSAMYLCASSPIQSNYGYTFGSGTRLTVV.

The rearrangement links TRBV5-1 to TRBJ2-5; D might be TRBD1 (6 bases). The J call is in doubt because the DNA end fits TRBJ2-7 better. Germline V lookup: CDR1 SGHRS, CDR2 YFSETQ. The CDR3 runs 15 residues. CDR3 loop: CASSPGTNIHNEQYF. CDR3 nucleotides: TGCGCCAGCAGCCCCGGGACAAATATCCACAACGAGCAGTACTTC.

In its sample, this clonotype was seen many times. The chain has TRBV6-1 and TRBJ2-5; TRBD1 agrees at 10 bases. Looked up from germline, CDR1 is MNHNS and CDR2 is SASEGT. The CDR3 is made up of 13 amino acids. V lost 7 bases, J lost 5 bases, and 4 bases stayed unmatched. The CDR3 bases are TGTGCCAGCAACCGGGACAGGGGTGAGACCCAGTACTTC. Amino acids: CASNRDRGETQYF.

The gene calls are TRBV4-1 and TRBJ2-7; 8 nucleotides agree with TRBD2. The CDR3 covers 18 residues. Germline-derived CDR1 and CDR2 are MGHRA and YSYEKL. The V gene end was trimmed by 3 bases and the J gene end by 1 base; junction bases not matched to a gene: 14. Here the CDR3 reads CASSQTGTGGHRSYEQYF. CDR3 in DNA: TGCGCCAGCAGCCAGACTGGGACGGGGGGGCATCGGTCCTACGAGCAGTACTTC.

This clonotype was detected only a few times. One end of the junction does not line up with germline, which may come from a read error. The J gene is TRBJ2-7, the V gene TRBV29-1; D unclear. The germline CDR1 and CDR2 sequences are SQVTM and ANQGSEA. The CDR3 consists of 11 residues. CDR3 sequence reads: CSVEVQEAQYF. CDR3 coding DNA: TGCAGCGTGGAAGTACAAGAGGCCCAGTACTTC.

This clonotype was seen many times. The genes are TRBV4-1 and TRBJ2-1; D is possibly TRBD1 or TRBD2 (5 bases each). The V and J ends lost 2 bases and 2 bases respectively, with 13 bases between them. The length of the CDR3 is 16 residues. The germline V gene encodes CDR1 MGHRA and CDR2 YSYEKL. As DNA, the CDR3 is TGCGCCAGCAGCCAACCAGGGACGGACCCCTACAATGAGCAGTTCTTC. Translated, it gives CASSQPGTDPYNEQFF.

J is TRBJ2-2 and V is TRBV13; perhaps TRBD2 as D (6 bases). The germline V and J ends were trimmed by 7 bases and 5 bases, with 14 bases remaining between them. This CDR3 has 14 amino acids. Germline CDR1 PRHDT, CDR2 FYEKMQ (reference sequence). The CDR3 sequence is CASTEQGGTGELFF. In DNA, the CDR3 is TGTGCCAGCACCGAGCAGGGAGGAACCGGGGAGCTGTTTTTT. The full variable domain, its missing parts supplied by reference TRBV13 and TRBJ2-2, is AAGVIQSPRHLIKEKRETATLKCYPIPRHDTVYWYQQGPGQDPQFLISFYEKMQSDKGSIPDRFSAQQFSDYHSELNMSSLELGDSALYFCASTEQGGTGELFFGEGSRLTVL.

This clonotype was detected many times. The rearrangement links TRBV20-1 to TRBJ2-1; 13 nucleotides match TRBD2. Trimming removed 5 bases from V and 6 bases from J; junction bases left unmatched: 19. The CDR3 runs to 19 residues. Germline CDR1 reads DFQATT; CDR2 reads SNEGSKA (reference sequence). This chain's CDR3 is CSAPRTSGGPSTVGNEQFF. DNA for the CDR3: TGCAGTGCTCCGAGGACTAGCGGGGGCCCTAGCACGGTAGGCAATGAGCAGTTCTTC.

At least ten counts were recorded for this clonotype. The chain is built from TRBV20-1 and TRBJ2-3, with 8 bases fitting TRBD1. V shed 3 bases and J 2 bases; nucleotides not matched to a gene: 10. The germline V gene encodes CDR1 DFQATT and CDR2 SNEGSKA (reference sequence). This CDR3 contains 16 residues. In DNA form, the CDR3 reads TGCAGTGCTAGGACTCCCGGGACAGGATACACAGATACGCAGTATTTT. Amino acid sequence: CSARTPGTGYTDTQYF.

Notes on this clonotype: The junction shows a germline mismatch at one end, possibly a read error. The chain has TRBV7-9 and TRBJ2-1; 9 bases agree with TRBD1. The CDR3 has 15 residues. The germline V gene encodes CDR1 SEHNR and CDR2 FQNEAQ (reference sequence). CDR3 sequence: CASGLSGTGLNEQFF. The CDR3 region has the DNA TGTGCCAGCGGCTTATCCGGGACAGGGCTGAATGAGCAGTTCTTC.

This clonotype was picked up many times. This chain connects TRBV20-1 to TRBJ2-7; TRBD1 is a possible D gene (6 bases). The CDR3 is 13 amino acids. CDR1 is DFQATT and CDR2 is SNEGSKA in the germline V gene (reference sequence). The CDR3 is CSLRGTVSYEQYF. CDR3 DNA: TGCAGCTTGAGGGGGACGGTTTCCTACGAGCAGTACTTC.

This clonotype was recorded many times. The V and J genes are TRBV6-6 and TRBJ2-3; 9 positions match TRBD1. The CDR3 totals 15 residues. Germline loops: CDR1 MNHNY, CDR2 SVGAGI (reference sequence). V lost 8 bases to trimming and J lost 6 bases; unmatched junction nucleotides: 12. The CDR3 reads CASGKPGQGVDTQYF. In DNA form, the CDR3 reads TGTGCCAGCGGAAAACCGGGACAGGGAGTGGATACGCAGTATTTT.

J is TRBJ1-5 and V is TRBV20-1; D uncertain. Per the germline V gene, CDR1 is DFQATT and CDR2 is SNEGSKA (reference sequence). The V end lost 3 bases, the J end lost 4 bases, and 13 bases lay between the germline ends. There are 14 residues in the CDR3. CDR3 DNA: TGCAGTGCTAGTGCCTTTGACCGTAATCAGCCCCAGCATTTT. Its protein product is CSASAFDRNQPQHF.

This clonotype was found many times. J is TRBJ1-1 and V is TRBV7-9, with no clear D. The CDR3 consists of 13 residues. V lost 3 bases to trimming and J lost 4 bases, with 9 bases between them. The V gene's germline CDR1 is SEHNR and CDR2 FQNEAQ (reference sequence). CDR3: CASSFPGVTEAFF. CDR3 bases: TGTGCCAGCAGCTTTCCCGGAGTCACTGAAGCTTTCTTT.